This record concerns one TCR beta chain sequence. Its antigen is not known. The TCR beta cDNA libraries carried unique molecular identifiers. Input amounts of roughly 0.9 to 10 million T cells were used. These gave around 500,000 cDNA molecules, so each molecule approximated one T cell. TCRdb itself ran the PCR reads through MiXCR, one entry per CDR3 protein. Counted here are hundreds of thousands of distinct CDR3 sequences, around 27% occurring once; the ten biggest clones make up 0.55% to 0.65%. The sample originates from a study of post-analysis software for immune sequencing data. Study background: The disease courses covered relapsing-remitting, secondary progressive and progressive-relapsing multiple sclerosis.

Study conclusions and caveats: Higher frequency in patients than in controls was seen for roughly 5 TRBV segments, with TRBV5-6, TRBV5-1 and TRBV20-1 among them. Strong co-clustering by F measure linked samples that shared a preparation batch. Multiple sclerosis was associated with a significant reduction in normalized Chao1 diversity relative to controls.

The CDR3 runs 11 residues. The germline V gene has CDR1 SGHTA and CDR2 FQGNSA. V gave up 3 bases and J gave up 13 bases, with 12 bases separating them. V is TRBV7-2 and J is TRBJ2-5; TRBD1 or TRBD2 may be the D gene (5 bases each). Material: blood. This TCR came from a girl aged 10 to 17 with multiple sclerosis. The CDR3 sequence is CASSFRDPRYF. CDR3 DNA: TGTGCCAGCAGCTTCCGGGACCCTCGGTACTTC.